This T cell receptor beta chain was observed in a study of cytomegalovirus exposure and HLA in healthy donors. The primer mix had 60 Vbeta and 13 Jbeta primers. Method: immunoSEQ multiplex PCR; TCRdb's copy keeps in-frame clones and lacks some. The sample has under 70,000 clones, 55% to 80% seen once; the top ten hold approximately 2%. A note on this clone: Its target is unknown.

Study findings and constraints: In an earlier analysis, productive rearrangement rates for most beta V segments clustered near 87% or 30%. Association of approximately 16,000 TCR beta sequences with HLA alleles was found at 0.05 false discovery rate in a later analysis. Investigators reported 150 to 200 TCR beta chains as tied to cytomegalovirus.

The CDR3 consists of 14 residues. The germline V gene encodes CDR1 ENHRY and CDR2 SYGVKD. Trimming cost V 8 bases and J 5 bases; bases outside gene matches: 9. The TCR originated in a woman between 25 and 40 years old in good health and CMV-seronegative. Material for sequencing was PBMCs. V gene TRBV10-3 combines with J gene TRBJ1-1, with TRBD1 identical over 9 bases. The CDR3 loop reads CAIGQGLGNTEAFF. The CDR3 bases are TGTGCCATCGGACAGGGGTTAGGAAATACTGAAGCTTTCTTT.